A selection of T cell receptor beta chains follows, all from one sample in a study of T cell clones after liver transplantation. Here immunoSEQ multiplex PCR was the method, and the copy in TCRdb shows in-frame clones only, minus some. This table holds roughly 57,000 clones, around 75% found once. The starting material was CD4+ T cells from blood, obtained before liver transplant. These receptors were collected from a human donor who received a liver transplant. CDR3s include the opening cysteine and the closing phenylalanine or tryptophan. Fields, in order: CDR3 length, V gene, CDR3 protein.

16	TRBV4-1	CASSQTLVRGPHEQYF
14	TRBV7-9	CASSARGNTGELFF
14	TRBV6-1	CASTLGHLNTEAFF
19	TRBV28	CASSSRTSGGLFRTDTQYF
15	TRBV6-5	CASSKSQGTYNEQFF
16	TRBV5-1	CASSFGLAGYTDTQYF
19	TRBV6-1	CASSEFPGQGNSYNSPLHF
14	TRBV5-6	CASTRQSLTGELFF
14	TRBV11-3	CASSWGPSTDTQYF
15	TRBV5-4	CASSYRDRGLGEQYF
14	TRBV28	CASTIGGTGPVAFF
13	TRBV2	CASWTDMNTEAFF
13	TRBV6-1	CASTVNRGHEQYF
16	TRBV7-9	CASSSTGATNTGELFF
15	TRBV18	CASSPGEGVNTEAFF
11	TRBV29-1	CSVGSAQEAFF
16	TRBV2	CASILAGTSGGDTQYF
14	TRBV11-2	CASTAIRRSYEQYF
17	TRBV7-9	CASSFMNLRDMSRELFF
14	TRBV19	CASMGTGGAGIQYF
17	TRBV4-1	CASSQGVTQGQLETQYF
13	TRBV5-1	CASTLQGNSPLHF
17	TRBV5-1	CASSLTPGQSYTGELFF
18	TRBV19	CASSHGGNRGWKYNEQFF
15	TRBV2	CASSRQGARNQPQHF
15	TRBV4-2	CASSQSSVSGNTIYF
14	TRBV7-3	CASSPDRLSYEQYF
16	TRBV28	CASSWETGTGNQPQHF
13	TRBV6-6	CASSYVMNTEAFF
13	TRBV18	CASSPRGRETQYF
16	TRBV5-1	CASSLEGPSSYNEQFF
14	TRBV5-1	CASRLGPTNYGYTF